This entry lists 16 T cell receptor beta chains sequenced from one sample in a study of T cells in Graves' hyperthyroidism and ophthalmopathy. Amplification yielded TCR beta CDR3 regions, with RNA transcripts as the source. HTBI primers drove first-round RT-PCR of the TCR CDR3. TCRdb passed the multiplex PCR reads through MiXCR, listing each CDR3 protein once. This sample carries some 560,000 distinct CDR3 sequences, approximately 14% of them seen once, and the ten largest clones take about 7%. The sequencing input was blood. The source of these receptors is a woman aged 25-40 years with Graves' hyperthyroidism.

This clonotype came up many times. The V and J genes are TRBV2 and TRBJ2-1; possibly TRBD2 for D (6 bases). The CDR3 is made up of 13 amino acids. Trimming took 8 bases from V and 6 from J, leaving 14 bases between them. Looked up from germline, CDR1 is SNHLY and CDR2 is FYNNEI. CDR3 sequence: CASSTGASNEQFF. Written as DNA, the CDR3 is TGTGCCAGCTCCACGGGAGCAAGCAATGAGCAGTTCTTC.

CDR3 sequence reads: CSANFDGGETQYF. As DNA, the CDR3 is TGCAGTGCCAACTTCGACGGGGGGGAGACCCAGTACTTC. The V and J genes are TRBV20-1 and TRBJ2-5; TRBD2 agrees at 7 bases. V trimming: 6 bases; J trimming: 5 bases; junction bases outside the gene matches: 9. This CDR3 has 13 residues. The germline V gene encodes CDR1 DFQATT and CDR2 SNEGSKA (reference sequence).

This clonotype showed up many times. The chain employs TRBV6-5 and TRBJ2-1; a possible D gene is TRBD2 (6 bases). Trimming pared 6 bases from V and 3 bases from J, leaving 15 bases between. Germline V gene lookup returns CDR1 MNHEY and CDR2 SVGAGI. This CDR3 is built from 15 residues. CDR3 residues: CASRKTGTYYNEQFF. The CDR3 DNA follows: TGTGCCAGCAGAAAGACCGGGACTTACTACAATGAGCAGTTCTTC.

The table lists this clonotype with many counts. The chain has TRBV9 and TRBJ2-1; no firm D call. This CDR3 is 15 amino acids long. Germline V CDR1 and CDR2: SGDLS, YYNGEE. Trimming stripped 0 bases from V and 0 bases from J, with 7 bases between. The CDR3 DNA sequence: TGTGCCAGCAGCGTAGGGGCCATCTCCTACAATGAGCAGTTCTTC. Protein product: CASSVGAISYNEQFF.

This clonotype appeared many times. This sequence joins TRBV6-2 or TRBV6-3 and TRBJ2-6; unclear D gene. The CDR3 extends over 15 amino acids. The V gene lost 2 bases and the J gene lost 2 bases, with 7 bases spanning the gap. CDR1 and CDR2 from the germline V gene are MNHEY and SVGEGT. CDR3 protein: CASSYVRAGANVLTF. The CDR3 nucleotides are TGTGCCAGCAGTTACGTACGGGCTGGGGCCAACGTCCTGACTTTC.

This clonotype was recorded at least ten times. V usage is TRBV5-6 and J usage is TRBJ2-1, with D hard to call. V gave up 3 bases and J gave up 0 bases, with 10 bases separating them. CDR3 length: 15 amino acids. Germline loops: CDR1 SGHDT, CDR2 YYEEEE. The CDR3 nucleotides read TGTGCCAGCAGCTCTGCCTGGGACTCCTACAATGAGCAGTTCTTC. It encodes CASSSAWDSYNEQFF. The full variable domain, its missing parts supplied by reference TRBV5-6 and TRBJ2-1, is DAGVTQSPTHLIKTRGQQVTLRCSPKSGHDTVSWYQQALGQGPQFIFQYYEEEERQRGNFPDRFSGHQFPNYSSELNVNALLLGDSALYLCASSSAWDSYNEQFFGPGTRLTVL.

This clonotype was observed at least ten times. J is TRBJ1-6 and V is TRBV11-2, with D unresolved. The CDR3 runs to 16 residues. Germline lookup yields CDR1 SGHAT and CDR2 FQNNGV. Trimming stripped 5 bases from V and 0 bases from J, with 11 bases between. The CDR3 spells CASSRSRDSYNSPLHF. The CDR3 DNA sequence: TGTGCCAGCAGCCGTTCAAGGGACTCCTATAATTCACCCCTCCACTTT.

V usage is TRBV5-6 and J usage is TRBJ2-2; D call uncertain. The CDR3 is 16 amino acids. Germline lookup yields CDR1 SGHDT and CDR2 YYEEEE. The germline V and J ends were trimmed by 4 bases and 3 bases, with 16 bases remaining between them. CDR3 sequence: CASSPATRRYTGELFF. The CDR3 DNA reads TGTGCCAGCAGCCCGGCAACTCGACGGTACACCGGGGAGCTGTTTTTT.

At least ten counts were recorded for this clonotype. The chain has TRBV2 and TRBJ1-5; maybe TRBD1 (5 bases). Germline assignment: CDR1 SNHLY and CDR2 FYNNEI. This CDR3 region has 13 residues. V was cut by 7 bases and J by 5 bases, with 12 bases left in between. The CDR3: CASKRRAYQPQHF. DNA of the CDR3: TGTGCCAGCAAGCGCAGGGCGTATCAGCCCCAGCATTTT.

This clonotype was recorded many times. The chain couples TRBV5-1 to TRBJ2-7, with TRBD2 matching 11 bases. With V trimmed by 4 bases and J by 3 bases, 3 bases remained unmatched. The CDR3 is made up of 14 amino acids. Germline lookup yields CDR1 SGHRS and CDR2 YFSETQ. CDR3 sequence (DNA): TGCGCCAGCAGCCAAGGACTAGCGGGCTACGAGCAGTACTTC. Residues: CASSQGLAGYEQYF.

This clonotype was recorded many times. The V gene is TRBV2, the J gene TRBJ2-7; D is uncertain. Germline CDR1 reads SNHLY; CDR2 reads FYNNEI. This CDR3 is built from 13 residues. With 4 bases removed from V and 6 bases from J, the gap between germline ends came to 13 bases. This CDR3 reads CASSGYAMAEQYF. The CDR3 nucleotides read TGTGCCAGCAGTGGTTACGCAATGGCCGAGCAGTACTTC.

The CDR3 coding sequence is TGTGCCAGCAGCCCCCGGCCGGACGCGAACACTGAAGCTTTCTTT. It yields the protein CASSPRPDANTEAFF. V and J are TRBV7-2 and TRBJ1-1; D uncertain. Trimming took 5 bases from V and 1 from J, leaving 14 bases between them. Germline CDR1 and CDR2: SGHTA and FQGNSA. The CDR3 loop spans 15 amino acids.

The table lists this clonotype with a few counts. The chain has TRBV6-2 or TRBV6-3 and TRBJ2-1; D may correspond to TRBD1 or TRBD2 (5 bases each). Germline V gives CDR1 MNHEY, CDR2 SVGEGT. V was shortened by 3 bases and J by 8 bases, with 17 bases between the two germline ends. This CDR3 spans 15 amino acids. The DNA of the CDR3 is TGTGCCAGCAGTTATGCAGGGCGGGTTACGGATGAGCAGTTCTTC. Translating gives CASSYAGRVTDEQFF.

In this sample, this clonotype turned up a few times. V and J are TRBV18 and TRBJ2-1, with TRBD2 matching over 8 bases. With 3 bases clipped from V and 2 bases from J, the junction kept 9 bases outside the gene matches. The CDR3 runs 17 residues. Germline-derived CDR1 and CDR2 are KGHSH and LQKENI. The CDR3 protein is CASSPGTRKITYNEQFF. The CDR3 DNA reads as TGTGCCAGCTCACCCGGGACTAGAAAAATAACCTACAATGAGCAGTTCTTC.

This clonotype was recorded many times. The gene calls are TRBV6-1 and TRBJ1-4; 9 bases line up with TRBD1. The V gene end was trimmed by 5 bases and the J gene end by 6 bases; junction bases not matched to a gene: 4. The CDR3 length is 14 residues. The V gene's germline CDR1 is MNHNS and CDR2 SASEGT. The CDR3 is CASSYRGLHEKLFF. CDR3 coding DNA: TGTGCCAGCAGTTACAGGGGGCTCCATGAAAAACTGTTTTTT.

This clonotype was seen ten or more times. The chain carries TRBV28 and TRBJ1-5; D not resolved. CDR3 length: 15 residues. The germline V gene encodes CDR1 MDHEN and CDR2 SYDVKM. Trimming left V 4 bases short and J 5 bases short, with 15 bases between. DNA for the CDR3: TGTGCCAGCAGTTATAGATCCCGCGGCTATCAGCCCCAGCATTTT. It translates to CASSYRSRGYQPQHF.